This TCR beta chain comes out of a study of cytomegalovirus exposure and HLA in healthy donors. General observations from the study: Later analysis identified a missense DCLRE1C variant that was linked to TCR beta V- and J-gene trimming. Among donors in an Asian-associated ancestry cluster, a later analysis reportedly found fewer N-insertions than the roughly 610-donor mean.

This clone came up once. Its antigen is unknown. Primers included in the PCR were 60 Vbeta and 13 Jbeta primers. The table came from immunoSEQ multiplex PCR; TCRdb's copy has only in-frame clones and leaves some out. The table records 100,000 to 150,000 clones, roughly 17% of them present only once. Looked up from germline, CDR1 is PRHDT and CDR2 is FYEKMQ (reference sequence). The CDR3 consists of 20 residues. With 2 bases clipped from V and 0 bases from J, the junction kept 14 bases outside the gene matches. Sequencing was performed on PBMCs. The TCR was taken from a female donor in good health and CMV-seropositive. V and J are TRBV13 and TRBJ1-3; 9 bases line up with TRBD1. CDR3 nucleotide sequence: TGTGCCAGCAGCTTAAGGCGCCGGGACAGGGCCCTTAGCTCTGGAAACACCATATATTTT. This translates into CASSLRRRDRALSSGNTIYF.